These 17 T cell receptor beta chains share one sample of origin, sequenced in a study of blood T cell repertoires in COVID-19. The assay was immunoSEQ multiplex PCR, and TCRdb's table has in-frame clones only and misses some. The sample has about 89,000 clones, approximately 82% seen once. The sequencing input was peripheral blood. The source of these receptors is a man aged 65 to 79 with acute or convalescent COVID-19.

The genes are TRBV29-1 and TRBJ2-1; 11 nucleotides match TRBD1. Looked up from germline, CDR1 is SQVTM and CDR2 is ANQGSEA. The ends lost 6 bases at V and 9 bases at J; junction bases unmatched: 7. The CDR3 consists of 13 residues. The CDR3 DNA is TGCAGCGTAGTAAGGACAGGGGGCAGTGAGCAGTTCTTC. Encoded protein: CSVVRTGGSEQFF.

J is TRBJ2-1 and V is TRBV5-1, with TRBD2 as a possible D gene (6 bases). This CDR3 spans 14 amino acids. Deletions cut 5 bases from V and 1 base from J, with 10 bases between. Germline loops: CDR1 SGHRS, CDR2 YFSETQ. The CDR3 DNA reads as TGCGCCAGCAGGGAGGGGCAGTCCTACAATGAGCAGTTCTTC. Translating it yields CASREGQSYNEQFF.

The V and J genes are TRBV11-2 and TRBJ1-2, with D tentatively TRBD1 (5 bases). V was trimmed by 1 base and J by 2 bases, leaving 11 bases between them. This CDR3 spans 15 amino acids. The germline V gene has CDR1 SGHAT and CDR2 FQNNGV. In DNA, the CDR3 is TGTGCCAGCAGCTTAGTGCAGGGTTTGAACTATGGCTACACCTTC. It yields the protein CASSLVQGLNYGYTF.

V usage is TRBV20-1 and J usage is TRBJ2-5; 7 bases line up with TRBD2. Losses at the gene ends were 6 bases for V and 5 bases for J; bases not matched to a gene: 3. This CDR3 has 11 amino acids. Per the germline V gene, CDR1 is DFQATT and CDR2 is SNEGSKA (reference sequence). CDR3 region: CSAVSGETQYF. The CDR3 DNA follows: TGCAGTGCCGTTAGCGGGGAGACCCAGTACTTC.

This chain links TRBV3-1 (or the pseudogene TRBV3-2) with TRBJ2-5, with 9 positions matching TRBD2. The CDR3 runs to 14 residues. The germline V gene has CDR1 LGHDT and CDR2 YNNKEL (reference sequence). V lost 5 bases and J lost 5; bases outside the gene matches: 6. The CDR3 reads CASSSRGGAETQYF. CDR3 DNA: TGTGCCAGCAGCTCCCGCGGGGGGGCGGAGACCCAGTACTTC.

The chain links TRBV30 to TRBJ1-6, with D unresolved. Germline CDR1 is GTSNPN and CDR2 is SVGIG (reference sequence). V was shortened by 8 bases and J by 7 bases, with 24 bases between the two germline ends. This CDR3 has 16 residues. The CDR3 reads CAGLLGLVWSNSPLHF. CDR3 nucleotides: TGTGCCGGTCTCCTTGGCCTCGTCTGGAGCAATTCACCCCTCCACTTT.

This rearrangement joins TRBV5-1 to TRBJ1-5; D may be TRBD1 (5 bases). The V gene lost 4 bases and the J gene lost 6 bases, with 14 bases spanning the gap. The CDR3 runs to 14 residues. The germline V gene encodes CDR1 SGHRS and CDR2 YFSETQ. This chain's CDR3 is CASSPEGRGQPQHF. CDR3 DNA: TGCGCCAGCAGCCCTGAGGGGCGGGGTCAGCCCCAGCATTTT.

The chain combines TRBV27 with TRBJ2-7; 15 bases are shared with TRBD2. The CDR3 runs to 17 residues. V lost 6 bases and J lost 6; bases outside the gene matches: 12. Germline assignment: CDR1 MNHEY and CDR2 SMNVEV (reference sequence). The CDR3 region has the DNA TGTGCCAGCAGGGGACTAGCGGGAGGTCAACTGGGGGGCGAGCAGTACTTC. The encoded protein is CASRGLAGGQLGGEQYF.

CDR3 nucleotides: TGTGCCAGCAGTTCCAACACGGGGGGGTATGGCTACACCTTC. This codes for CASSSNTGGYGYTF. V gene TRBV2 combines with J gene TRBJ1-2; the D gene is possibly TRBD1 (5 bases). This CDR3 spans 14 amino acids. Trimming cost V 5 bases and J 5 bases, with 15 bases left between them. Germline assignment: CDR1 SNHLY and CDR2 FYNNEI.

As regards this clone: The same CDR3 can be traced to other DNA sequences in this sample. V gene TRBV9 combines with J gene TRBJ2-1; 7 nucleotides agree with TRBD2. V was clipped by 4 bases and J by 1 base; unmatched bases: 5. CDR1 and CDR2 from the germline V gene are SGDLS and YYNGEE. The CDR3 loop spans 15 amino acids. The CDR3 spells CASSPREKSYNEQFF. The DNA of the CDR3 is TGTGCCAGCAGCCCGCGGGAGAAATCCTACAATGAGCAGTTCTTC.

The V and J genes are TRBV5-5 and TRBJ2-6; D call uncertain. CDR3 length: 17 residues. In germline, CDR1 is SGHKS, CDR2 YYEKEE (reference sequence). Trimming took 2 bases from V and 0 from J, leaving 12 bases between them. The CDR3 coding sequence is TGTGCCAGCAGCTTACCGAGCACGGGCTCTGGGGCCAACGTCCTGACTTTC. This translates into CASSLPSTGSGANVLTF.

This clone was counted a single time. This sequence joins TRBV9 and TRBJ2-1; possibly TRBD1 for D (6 bases). The CDR3 length is 13 residues. Trimming took 8 bases from V and 5 from J, leaving 14 bases between them. CDR1 is SGDLS and CDR2 is YYNGEE in the germline V gene. Here the CDR3 DNA reads TGTGCCAGTCGGGACATGGGTAACAATGAGCAGTTCTTC. Translating gives CASRDMGNNEQFF.

The gene calls are TRBV4-1 and TRBJ2-2; the match to TRBD1 covers 9 bases. This CDR3 has 17 residues. Germline-derived CDR1 and CDR2 are MGHRA and YSYEKL. Trimming took 1 base from V and 1 from J; bases not matched to a gene: 4. CDR3 protein: CASSQVGTGKNTGELFF. For the CDR3, the DNA is TGCGCCAGCAGCCAAGTTGGGACAGGGAAGAACACCGGGGAGCTGTTTTTT.

The chain recombines TRBV10-2 with TRBJ2-7, with 12 bases that match TRBD1. Per the germline V gene, CDR1 is WSHSY and CDR2 is SAAADI. The CDR3 spans 15 residues. The trim removed 3 bases at V and 5 bases at J, leaving 5 bases unmatched. The CDR3 bases are TGCGCCAGCAGTGAAAGGGGACAGGGGGCGGACGAGCAGTACTTC. Protein: CASSERGQGADEQYF.

The V gene is TRBV5-5, the J gene TRBJ1-5; 8 bases align to TRBD1. V gave up 4 bases and J gave up 4 bases; unmatched junction bases: 10. From germline, CDR1 is SGHKS and CDR2 YYEKEE (reference sequence). This CDR3 is 16 amino acids long. The CDR3 spells CASSPLQGVNNQPQHF. Written as DNA, the CDR3 is TGTGCCAGCAGCCCCTTACAGGGGGTAAATAATCAGCCCCAGCATTTT.

This clone was seen only a few times. This rearrangement joins TRBV6-6 to TRBJ1-4, with D unresolved. CDR1 and CDR2 (germline): MNHNY, SVGAGI (reference sequence). The CDR3 is made up of 13 amino acids. Trimming stripped 6 bases from V and 10 bases from J, with 15 bases between. The CDR3, as DNA: TGTGCCAGCAGATTATCAGGTGAAGGAAAACTGTTTTTT. It is translated as CASRLSGEGKLFF.

The chain recombines TRBV6-5 with TRBJ2-3; 8 bases line up with TRBD2. The CDR3 is made up of 15 amino acids. Germline values: CDR1 MNHEY, CDR2 SVGAGI. V was clipped by 6 bases and J by 4 bases; unmatched bases: 9. CDR3 in amino acids: CASSGGGFPADTQYF. CDR3 sequence (DNA): TGTGCCAGCAGCGGGGGGGGCTTTCCGGCAGATACGCAGTATTTT.